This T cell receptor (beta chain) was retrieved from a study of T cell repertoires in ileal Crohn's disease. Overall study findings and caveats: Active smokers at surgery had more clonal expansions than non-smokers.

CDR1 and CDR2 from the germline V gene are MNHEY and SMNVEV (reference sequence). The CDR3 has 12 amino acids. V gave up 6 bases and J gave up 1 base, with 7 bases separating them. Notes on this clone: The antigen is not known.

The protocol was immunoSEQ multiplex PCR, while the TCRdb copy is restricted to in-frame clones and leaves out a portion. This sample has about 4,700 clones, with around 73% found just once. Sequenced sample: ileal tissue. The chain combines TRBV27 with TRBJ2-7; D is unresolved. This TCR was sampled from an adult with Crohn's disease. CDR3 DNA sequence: TGTGCCAGCAGGAGCCCTTCCTACGAGCAGTACTTC. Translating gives CASRSPSYEQYF.